This record concerns one T cell receptor (beta chain) sequence. This clonotype was counted many times. Its recognized antigen is unknown. Nothing much larger sits one base from this clone, and base qualities are not available. Naive CD8 T cell libraries were made from about 20,000 to 1,000,000 sorted cells using 10%, 30% or 50% of purified RNA. On a BD FACSAria II, naive CD8 T cells were FACS-sorted as CD8+CD4-CCR7+CD45RA+ and collected into RLT Plus buffer. To test detection sensitivity, Jurkat RNA equal to about nine TCR copies was added to samples of about 20,000-1,000,000 naive CD8 T cells. Enrichment of CD8 T cells was done with RosetteSep CD8+ T Cell Enrichment Cocktail plus Ficoll-Paque, and ACK red cell lysis came afterward. From the cysteine through the phenylalanine, the CDR3 covers 16 amino acids. Only the CDR3 portion is preserved as DNA: 48 bases, with reading frame beginning at the first base. Ends trimmed: V by 0 bases, J by 6 bases; bases unmatched to a gene: 7. As encoded in the germline V gene (reference sequence), CDR1 is SEHNR while CDR2 is FQNEAQ.

These data are taken from a study of molecular identifiers for immune sequencing clone quantification (dated by TCRdb to between 2017 and 2018). About the study as a whole: For a replicate experiment, RNA from approximately 20,000 or 100,000 naive CD8 T cells was divided into five aliquots, and four of the five aliquots were sequenced. The study was a methods study using CD8 T cells to benchmark molecular-identifier clustering-based TCR repertoire sequencing (MIDCIRS) and TCR RNA copy counting.

Library creation used PCR. The sequencer listed for this sample is NextSeq 500. Bulk TCR libraries were generated as previously described, with the TCR primers listed in Table S5 used. Total RNA was purified with the Qiagen AllPrep DNA/RNA kit. Before any analysis, reads coming from multiple sequencing runs of the same library were combined into one pool. Turning to the authors' computational methods: Reads were retained only if an exact TCR constant sequence was present, and the retained reads were trimmed to 150 nt and grouped according to their 12-nt molecular barcodes. Reads in each barcode group were sub-clustered using a 15% Levenshtein threshold, and a quality-weighted consensus sequence was built for each RNA molecule. Non-functional sequences were discarded, and so were lower-count sequences lying one edit away from another sequence. Barcode sub-clusters with fewer than 20% of the maximum read count were removed, based on fitting two negative binomial distributions. The raw public reads went through TCRdb reprocessing: fastp at Q25, MiXCR clone calling, in-frame beta chains kept. All rows with the same CDR3 protein become a single entry with the most common DNA and genes. TCRdb's processing, not the study's, gives the V and J calls here. This sample holds under 600,000 distinct CDR3 sequences; around 25% were observed only once. The top ten clonotypes cover just over 0.75% of the sample.

The paper's findings and limits, for the study overall: Highly expanded clone sizes could be underestimated because identical TCR molecules may share a barcode. In CMV-specific effector cells, clones with more than 20 RNA copies accounted for over 98% of molecules, whereas in naive cells such clones accounted for under 1%. Modeling gave about 3.3 recovered TCR RNA copies per cell versus approximately 11 by digital PCR, implying approximately 30% capture efficiency. When barcode sub-clustering was left out, chimeric consensus sequences inflated TCR diversity, with chimeras reaching as high as 47%. Spiked-in Jurkat TCR RNA equal to a single cell's worth was reported to be detectable even within 1,100,000 naive CD8 T cells. The naive libraries included spiked-in Jurkat TCR RNA (about ten copies' worth), and this RNA is not part of the donor repertoire.

The sequence came from a human donor in good health. Some libraries in this study had Jurkat cell RNA spiked in. Source material: naive CD8+ T cells from blood, with Jurkat cell RNA spiked in. The label giving this sample's cell subset or site can be read as: FACS-sorted CD8+CD4-CCR7+CD45RA+ naive T cells. The chain employs TRBV7-9 and TRBJ2-3; 9 of the junction bases match TRBD2. The nucleotides read TGTGCCAGCAGCTTAGCTGATAGCGGGAGTGTCGATACGCAGTATTTT. The encoded protein is CASSLADSGSVDTQYF.